The source of this T cell receptor beta chain is a study of vaccination and CD4 T cells after COVID-19 (dated 2022 in TCRdb). At the level of the whole study: In the convalescent cohort there were six males and four females, among whom were two Hispanic individuals, seven Caucasians, two Asians and one multiracial person. The spike-specific CD4+ TCR repertoire was compared before and after mRNA vaccination in ten to eleven COVID-19 convalescent patients and a handful of infection-naive healthy vaccine recipients. As controls, cultures received a CEFX viral epitope pool (the positive control), an HIV-1 Nef peptide pool (the negative control), or no peptide at all. Post-COVID blood samples from convalescent patients were collected a median of around 100 days after diagnosis, with a range of 35 to 161 days. Post-vaccine blood samples were obtained a median of approximately 70 days after the second vaccine dose, with a range of roughly 12 to 250 days. In an earlier paper using these donors, memory CD4+ T cell crossreactivity between SARS-CoV-2 and common cold coronavirus spike proteins was assessed at the TCR clonotype level. For stimulating the cultures, overlapping spike peptide pools were used, derived from SARS-CoV-2 as well as from the common cold coronaviruses HCoV-NL63, HCoV-OC43 and HCoV-229E. Participants received two doses of either the Pfizer-BioNTech BNT162b2 vaccine (n=8) or the Moderna mRNA-1273 vaccine (n=2).

What the treatment or condition label conveys for this sample: 10-day PBMC culture with coronavirus spike peptide pools or control peptides (ViraFEST assay). CD4+ T cells from unexposed donors were collected before the COVID-19 pandemic (2011-2018). The study used the ViraFEST assay, which expanded antigen-specific T cells with peptide pools and then identified expanded clonotypes by TCR sequencing. Approximately 1.8 million PBMCs per well were cultured in IMDM with roughly 5.5% human AB serum and approximately 10 IU/ml IL-2, plus 10 ug/ml peptide pools. On days 3 and 7, half of the culture medium was replaced with fresh IL-2-containing medium. After 10 to 11 days of culture, CD4+ T cells were isolated by negative selection with the EasySep CD4+ T cell isolation kit. Unexposed donor CD4+ T cells were tested for reactivity to SARS-CoV-2 S and N and four common cold coronavirus spike pools, as cell number allowed. PBMCs were separated from whole blood using Ficoll-Paque Plus gradient centrifugation and then either used fresh or cryopreserved at -140C. In general, triplicate wells were set up for every culture condition. The leukapheresis product for the unexposed donors was obtained through commercial purchase.

This clonotype has only one observation. Its antigen remains unidentified. Per-nucleotide qualities are absent, and no much larger clonotype sits a single base away. Weak support is all one read offers. The library came from PCR. At the Johns Hopkins FTIC core, DNA from the cultured CD4+ T cells underwent TCR sequencing with the Oncomine TCR Beta short-read assay. Genomic DNA was extracted from the cultured CD4+ T cells with the QIAamp micro DNA kit. Oncomine TCR Beta libraries from cultured CD4+ T cells were pooled using unique dual indexes and sequenced on an Illumina iSeq 100. The paper's processing steps were these. Non-productive sequences were filtered out, and CDR3s that did not start with C, did not end with F or W, or were shorter than 7 amino acids were discarded. Antigen-specific clonotypes were identified using the MANAFEST web application through comparison of peptide-stimulated wells with reference and other culture wells. Positive clones required FDR below 0.05, an odds ratio above 5, and productive frequency above 0.1% in at least two of three replicate wells. Cross-reactive clonotypes were defined as significantly expanded in both SARS-CoV-2 spike wells and at least one common cold coronavirus spike condition. Levenshtein distances (stringdist) and unrooted phylogenetic trees (ape) in R version 3.6.1 were used to assess CDR3 homology. TCRdb handled the public reads itself, with Q25 trimming in fastp and clone calling in MiXCR, and kept productive beta chains. For every CDR3 protein sequence, its rows merge into one entry that carries the most common genes and DNA. None of the V and J calls come from the authors' own analysis; TCRdb made them. The sample has over 7,000 distinct CDR3 sequences on record, less than 45% of them singletons. Less than 35% of the sample is in the top ten clones.

Taken from the germline V gene, the CDR1 and CDR2 loops are SNHLY and FYNNEI. V lost 7 bases and J lost 7 bases, and the count of bases not matched to a germline gene is 13. Spanning cysteine to phenylalanine, the CDR3 consists of 16 amino acids. The DNA shown is the 48-base CDR3, in frame from base 1. Overall study results and their limits: The study included relatively few convalescent patients and did not analyze early timepoints after natural infection. Nearly all vaccine-specific clones in convalescent patients (304 of 307) were mono-reactive for SARS-CoV-2 spike rather than cross-reactive with common cold coronaviruses. In convalescent patients, a median 86.3% of post-vaccine SARS-CoV-2-reactive clones were detected only after vaccination, and vaccine-specific priming was suggested by this finding. The median number of SARS-CoV-2-reactive clonotypes rose from roughly 20 after infection to roughly 38 after vaccination, but the change was not significant.

This TCR came from a human donor in good health. This sequence uses TRBV2 and TRBJ2-1; TRBD2 matches 10 bases in the middle. The sample comprised CD4+ T cells from blood, cultured in vitro. The nucleotide sequence reads TGTGCCAGCACTTTACTAGCGGGATTCGTCTCGAATGAGCAGTTCTTC. Translated, it reads CASTLLAGFVSNEQFF.